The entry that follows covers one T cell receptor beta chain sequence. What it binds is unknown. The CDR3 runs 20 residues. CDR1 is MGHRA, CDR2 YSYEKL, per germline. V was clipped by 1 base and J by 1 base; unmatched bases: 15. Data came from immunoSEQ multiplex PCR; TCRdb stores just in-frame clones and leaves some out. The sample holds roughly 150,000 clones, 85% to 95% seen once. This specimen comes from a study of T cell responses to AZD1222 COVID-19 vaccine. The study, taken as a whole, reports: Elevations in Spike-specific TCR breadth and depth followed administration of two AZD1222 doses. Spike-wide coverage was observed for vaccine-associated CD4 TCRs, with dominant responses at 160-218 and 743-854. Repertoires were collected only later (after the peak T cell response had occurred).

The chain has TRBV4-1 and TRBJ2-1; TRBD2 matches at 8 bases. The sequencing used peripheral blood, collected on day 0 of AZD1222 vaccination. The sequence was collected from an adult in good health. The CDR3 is CASSQAPGLEGWGSYNEQFF. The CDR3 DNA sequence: TGCGCCAGCAGCCAAGCTCCGGGACTAGAGGGGTGGGGTTCCTACAATGAGCAGTTCTTC.